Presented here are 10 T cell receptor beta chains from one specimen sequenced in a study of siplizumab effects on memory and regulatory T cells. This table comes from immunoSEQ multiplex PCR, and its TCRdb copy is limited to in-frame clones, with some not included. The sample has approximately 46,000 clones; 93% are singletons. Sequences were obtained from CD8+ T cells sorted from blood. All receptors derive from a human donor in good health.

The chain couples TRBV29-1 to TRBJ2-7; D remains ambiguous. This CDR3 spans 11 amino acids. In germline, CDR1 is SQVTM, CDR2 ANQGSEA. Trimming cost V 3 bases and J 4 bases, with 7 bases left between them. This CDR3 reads CSVEWGYEQYF. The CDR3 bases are TGCAGCGTTGAGTGGGGTTACGAGCAGTACTTC.

The CDR3, as DNA: TGTGCCAGCAGTGAACGGACCTCCCCTGGGAATTCACCCCTCCACTTT. Translated, it gives CASSERTSPGNSPLHF. The chain combines TRBV6-1 with TRBJ1-6; no clear D. V was trimmed by 2 bases and J by 7 bases, leaving 15 bases between them. The CDR3 totals 16 residues. In germline, CDR1 is MNHNS, CDR2 SASEGT.

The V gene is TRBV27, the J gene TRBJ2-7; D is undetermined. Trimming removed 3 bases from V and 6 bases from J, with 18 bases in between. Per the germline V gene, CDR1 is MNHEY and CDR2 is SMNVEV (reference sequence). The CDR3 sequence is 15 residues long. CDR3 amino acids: CASSFRIVRVGEQYF. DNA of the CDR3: TGTGCCAGCAGTTTCAGGATAGTCCGAGTGGGCGAGCAGTACTTC.

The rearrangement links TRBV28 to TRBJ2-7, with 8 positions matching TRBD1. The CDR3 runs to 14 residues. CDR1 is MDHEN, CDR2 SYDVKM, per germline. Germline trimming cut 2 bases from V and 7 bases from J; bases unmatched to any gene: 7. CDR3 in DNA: TGTGCCAGCAGTTTAACGGGACAGGTGCGGGAGCAGTACTTC. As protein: CASSLTGQVREQYF.

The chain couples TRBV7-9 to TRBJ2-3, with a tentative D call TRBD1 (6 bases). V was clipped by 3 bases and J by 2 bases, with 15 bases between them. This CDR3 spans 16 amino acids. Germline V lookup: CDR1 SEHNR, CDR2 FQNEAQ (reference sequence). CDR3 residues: CASSFPPQGSTDTQYF. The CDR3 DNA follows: TGTGCCAGCAGCTTCCCTCCACAGGGCTCCACAGATACGCAGTATTTT.

The CDR3 nucleotides read TGTGCCAGCAGCCCAGTACTGCACCGTAAAGGCAACACCGGGGAGCTGTTTTTT. Its protein is CASSPVLHRKGNTGELFF. V is TRBV7-9 and J is TRBJ2-2, with no clear D. The CDR3 contains 18 residues. Germline assignment: CDR1 SEHNR and CDR2 FQNEAQ (reference sequence). The V gene lost 5 bases and the J gene lost 2 bases, with 21 bases spanning the gap.

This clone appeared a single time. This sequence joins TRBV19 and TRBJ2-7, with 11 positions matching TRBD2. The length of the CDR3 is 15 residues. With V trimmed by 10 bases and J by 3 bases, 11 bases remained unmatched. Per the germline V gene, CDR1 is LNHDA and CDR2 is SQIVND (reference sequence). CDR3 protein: CATSIIAGGSYEQYF. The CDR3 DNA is TGTGCCACCTCGATAATAGCGGGAGGGAGCTACGAGCAGTACTTC. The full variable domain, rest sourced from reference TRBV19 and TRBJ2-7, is DGGITQSPKYLFRKEGQNVTLSCEQNLNHDAMYWYRQDPGQGLRLIYYSQIVNDFQKGDIAEGYSVSREKKESFPLTVTSAQKNPTAFYLCATSIIAGGSYEQYFGPGTRLTVT.

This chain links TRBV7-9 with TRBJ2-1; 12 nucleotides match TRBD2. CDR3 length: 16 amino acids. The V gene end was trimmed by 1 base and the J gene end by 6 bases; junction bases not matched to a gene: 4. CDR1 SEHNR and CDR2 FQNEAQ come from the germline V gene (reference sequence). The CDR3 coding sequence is TGTGCCAGCAGCTTAGGACCTAGCGGGAGGGCCAATGAGCAGTTCTTC. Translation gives CASSLGPSGRANEQFF.

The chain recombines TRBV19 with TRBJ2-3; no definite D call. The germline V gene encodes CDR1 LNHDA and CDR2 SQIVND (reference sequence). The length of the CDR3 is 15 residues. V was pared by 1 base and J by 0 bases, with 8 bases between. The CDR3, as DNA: TGTGCCAGTAGTATAGGGGAACCTAGCACAGATACGCAGTATTTT. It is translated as CASSIGEPSTDTQYF.

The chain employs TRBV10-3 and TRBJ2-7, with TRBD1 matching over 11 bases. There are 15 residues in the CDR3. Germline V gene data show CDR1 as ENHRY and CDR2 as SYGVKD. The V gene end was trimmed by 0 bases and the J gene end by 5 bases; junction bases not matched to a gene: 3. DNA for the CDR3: TGTGCCATCAGTGAGTCGGGACAGGGGGTTCACGAGCAGTACTTC. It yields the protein CAISESGQGVHEQYF.